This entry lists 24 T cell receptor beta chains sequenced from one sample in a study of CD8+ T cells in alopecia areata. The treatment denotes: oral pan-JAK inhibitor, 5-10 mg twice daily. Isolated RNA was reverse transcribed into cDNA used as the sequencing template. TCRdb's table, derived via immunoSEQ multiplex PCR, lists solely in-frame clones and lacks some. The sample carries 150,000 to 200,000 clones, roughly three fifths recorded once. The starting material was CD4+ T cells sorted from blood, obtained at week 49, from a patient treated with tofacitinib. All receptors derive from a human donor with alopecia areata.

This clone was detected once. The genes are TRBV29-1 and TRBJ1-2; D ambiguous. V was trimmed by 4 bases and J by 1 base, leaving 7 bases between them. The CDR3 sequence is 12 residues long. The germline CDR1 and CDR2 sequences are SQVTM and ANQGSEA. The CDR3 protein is CSVGKLNYGYTF. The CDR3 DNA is TGCAGCGTTGGGAAGCTTAACTATGGCTACACCTTC.

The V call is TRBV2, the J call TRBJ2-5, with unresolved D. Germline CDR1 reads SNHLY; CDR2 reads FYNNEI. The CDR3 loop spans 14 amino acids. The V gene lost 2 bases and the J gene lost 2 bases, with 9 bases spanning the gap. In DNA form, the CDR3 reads TGTGCCAGCAGTGAATTTGCACCACAAGAGACCCAGTACTTC. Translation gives CASSEFAPQETQYF.

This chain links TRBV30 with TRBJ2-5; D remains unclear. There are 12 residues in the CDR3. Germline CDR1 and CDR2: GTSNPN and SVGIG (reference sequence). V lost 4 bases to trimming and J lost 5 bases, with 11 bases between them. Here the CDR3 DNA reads TGTGCCTGGACTACGGGTACCGAGACCCAGTACTTC. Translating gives CAWTTGTETQYF.

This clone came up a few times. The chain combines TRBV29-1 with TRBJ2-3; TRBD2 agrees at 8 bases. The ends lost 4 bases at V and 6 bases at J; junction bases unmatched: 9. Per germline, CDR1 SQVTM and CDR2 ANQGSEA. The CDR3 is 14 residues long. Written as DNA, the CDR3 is TGCAGCGTTGGGCTAGCGGGCCGTACGGATACGCAGTATTTT. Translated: CSVGLAGRTDTQYF.

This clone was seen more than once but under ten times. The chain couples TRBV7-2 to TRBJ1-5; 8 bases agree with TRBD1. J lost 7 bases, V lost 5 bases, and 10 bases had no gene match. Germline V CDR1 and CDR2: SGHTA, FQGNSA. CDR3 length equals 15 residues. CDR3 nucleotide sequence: TGTGCCAGCAGCGGGGCGACAGGGGTCGGGCAGCCCCAGCATTTT. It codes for CASSGATGVGQPQHF.

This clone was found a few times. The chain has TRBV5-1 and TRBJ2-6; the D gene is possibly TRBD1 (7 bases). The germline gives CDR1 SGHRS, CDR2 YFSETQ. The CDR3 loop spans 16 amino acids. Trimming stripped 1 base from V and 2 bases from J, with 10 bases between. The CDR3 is CASSLTGEAGANVLTF. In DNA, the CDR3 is TGCGCCAGCAGCTTGACAGGGGAGGCTGGGGCCAACGTCCTGACTTTC.

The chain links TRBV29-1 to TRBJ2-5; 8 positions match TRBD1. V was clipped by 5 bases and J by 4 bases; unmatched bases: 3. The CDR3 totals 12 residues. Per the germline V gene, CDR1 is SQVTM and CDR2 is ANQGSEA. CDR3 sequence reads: CSVNDRGETQYF. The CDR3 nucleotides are TGCAGCGTTAATGACAGGGGAGAGACCCAGTACTTC.

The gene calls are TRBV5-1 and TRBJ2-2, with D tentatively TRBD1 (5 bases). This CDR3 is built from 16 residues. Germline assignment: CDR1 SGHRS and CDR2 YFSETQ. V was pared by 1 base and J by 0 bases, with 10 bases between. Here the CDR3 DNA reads TGCGCCAGCAGCTTGTCTGGGGCCGCGAACACCGGGGAGCTGTTTTTT. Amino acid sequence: CASSLSGAANTGELFF.

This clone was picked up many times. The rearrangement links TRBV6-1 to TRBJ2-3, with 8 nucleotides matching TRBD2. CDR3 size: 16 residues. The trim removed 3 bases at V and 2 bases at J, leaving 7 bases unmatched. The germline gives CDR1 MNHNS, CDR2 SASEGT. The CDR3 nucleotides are TGTGCCAGCAGTGAGGTCGGGACTAGATACACAGATACGCAGTATTTT. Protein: CASSEVGTRYTDTQYF.

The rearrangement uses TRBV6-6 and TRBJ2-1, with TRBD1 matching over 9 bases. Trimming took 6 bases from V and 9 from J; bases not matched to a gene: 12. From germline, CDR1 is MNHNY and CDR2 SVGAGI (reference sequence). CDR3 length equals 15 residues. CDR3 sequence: CASSYKTGGLGEQFF. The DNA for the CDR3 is TGTGCCAGCAGCTATAAGACAGGGGGACTGGGTGAGCAGTTCTTC.

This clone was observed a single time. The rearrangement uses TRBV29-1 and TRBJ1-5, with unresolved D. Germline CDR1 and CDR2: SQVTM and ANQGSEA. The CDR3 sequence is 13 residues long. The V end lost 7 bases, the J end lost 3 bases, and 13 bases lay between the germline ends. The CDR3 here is CSAVWGPNQPQHF. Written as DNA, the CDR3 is TGCAGCGCCGTTTGGGGTCCCAATCAGCCCCAGCATTTT.

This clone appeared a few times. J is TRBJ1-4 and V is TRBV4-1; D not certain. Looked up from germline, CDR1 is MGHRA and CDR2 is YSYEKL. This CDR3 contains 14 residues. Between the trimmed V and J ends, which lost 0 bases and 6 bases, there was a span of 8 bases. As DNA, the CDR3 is TGCGCCAGCAGCCAAGAGCGTGCAGATGAAAAACTGTTTTTT. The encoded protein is CASSQERADEKLFF.

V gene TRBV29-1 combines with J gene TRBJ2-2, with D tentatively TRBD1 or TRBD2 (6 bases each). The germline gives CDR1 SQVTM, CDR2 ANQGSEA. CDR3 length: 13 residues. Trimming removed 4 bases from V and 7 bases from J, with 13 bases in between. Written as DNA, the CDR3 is TGCAGCGTTGTTGGGGGGCTTGGCGGGGAGCTGTTTTTT. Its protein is CSVVGGLGGELFF.

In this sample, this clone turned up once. CDR3 residues: CASSQEASDRGRGKFTDTQYF. The CDR3 DNA sequence: TGCGCCAGCAGCCAAGAAGCCTCGGACAGGGGGCGCGGAAAGTTCACAGATACGCAGTATTTT. The genes are TRBV4-1 and TRBJ2-3; 11 bases line up with TRBD1. Per the germline V gene, CDR1 is MGHRA and CDR2 is YSYEKL. The CDR3 extends over 21 amino acids. Losses at the gene ends were 0 bases for V and 2 bases for J; bases not matched to a gene: 16.

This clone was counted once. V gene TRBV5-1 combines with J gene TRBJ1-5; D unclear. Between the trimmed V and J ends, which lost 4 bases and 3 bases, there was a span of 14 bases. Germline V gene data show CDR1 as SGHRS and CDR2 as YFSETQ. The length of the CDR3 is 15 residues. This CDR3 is CASSRDSGVNQPQHF. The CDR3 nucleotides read TGCGCCAGCAGCCGGGATTCGGGCGTCAATCAGCCCCAGCATTTT.

CDR3 coding DNA: TGTGCCAGCAGCGTCGGTATCACAGATACGCAGTATTTT. Translating gives CASSVGITDTQYF. The rearrangement joins TRBV9 to TRBJ2-3; D remains unclear. The V gene's germline CDR1 is SGDLS and CDR2 YYNGEE. This CDR3 has 13 residues. Deletions cut 2 bases from V and 2 bases from J, with 6 bases between. Supplemented by reference TRBV9 and TRBJ2-3, the full variable domain reads DSGVTQTPKHLITATGQRVTLRCSPRSGDLSVYWYQQSLDQGLQFLIQYYNGEERAKGNILERFSAQQFPDLHSELNLSSLELGDSALYFCASSVGITDTQYFGPGTRLTVL.

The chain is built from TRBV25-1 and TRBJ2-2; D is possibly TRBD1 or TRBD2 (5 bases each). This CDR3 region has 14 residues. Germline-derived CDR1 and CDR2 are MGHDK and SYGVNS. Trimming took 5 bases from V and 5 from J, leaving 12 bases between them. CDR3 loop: CASSSSWGTGELFF. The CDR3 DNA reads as TGTGCCAGCAGTTCCTCGTGGGGGACCGGGGAGCTGTTTTTT.

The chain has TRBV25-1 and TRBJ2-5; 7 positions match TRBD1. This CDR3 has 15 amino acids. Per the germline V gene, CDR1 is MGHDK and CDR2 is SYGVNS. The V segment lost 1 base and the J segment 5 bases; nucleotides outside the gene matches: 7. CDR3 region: CASSEFRQGQETQYF. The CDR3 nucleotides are TGTGCCAGCAGTGAATTTCGACAGGGCCAGGAGACCCAGTACTTC.

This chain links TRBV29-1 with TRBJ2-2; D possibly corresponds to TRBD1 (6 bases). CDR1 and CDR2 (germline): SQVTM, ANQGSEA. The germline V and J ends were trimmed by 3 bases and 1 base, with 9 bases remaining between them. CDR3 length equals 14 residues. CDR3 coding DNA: TGCAGCGTTGAGGGGACAATGAACACCGGGGAGCTGTTTTTT. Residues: CSVEGTMNTGELFF.

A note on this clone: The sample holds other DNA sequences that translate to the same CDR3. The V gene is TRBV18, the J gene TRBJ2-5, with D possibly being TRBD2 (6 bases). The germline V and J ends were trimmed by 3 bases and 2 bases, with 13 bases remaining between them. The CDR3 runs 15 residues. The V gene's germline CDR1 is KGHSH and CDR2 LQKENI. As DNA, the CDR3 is TGTGCCAGCTCACCCCGGGACGGGACTCAAGAGACCCAGTACTTC. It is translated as CASSPRDGTQETQYF.

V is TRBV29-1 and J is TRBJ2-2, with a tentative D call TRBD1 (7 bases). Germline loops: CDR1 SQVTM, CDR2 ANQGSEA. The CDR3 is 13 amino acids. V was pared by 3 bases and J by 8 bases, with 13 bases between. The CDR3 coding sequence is TGCAGCGTTGAGGAGGGGGCTACTGGGGAGCTGTTTTTT. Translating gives CSVEEGATGELFF.

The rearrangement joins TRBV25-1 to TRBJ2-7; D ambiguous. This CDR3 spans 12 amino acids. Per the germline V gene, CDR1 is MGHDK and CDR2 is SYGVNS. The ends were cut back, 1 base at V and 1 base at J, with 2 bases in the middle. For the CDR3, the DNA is TGTGCCAGCAGTGAATTATCCTACGAGCAGTACTTC. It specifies CASSELSYEQYF.

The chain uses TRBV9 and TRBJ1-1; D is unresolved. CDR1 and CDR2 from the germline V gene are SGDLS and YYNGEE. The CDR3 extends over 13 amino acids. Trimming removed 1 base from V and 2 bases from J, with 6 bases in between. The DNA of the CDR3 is TGTGCCAGCAGCGTACGGCTAAACACTGAAGCTTTCTTT. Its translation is CASSVRLNTEAFF.

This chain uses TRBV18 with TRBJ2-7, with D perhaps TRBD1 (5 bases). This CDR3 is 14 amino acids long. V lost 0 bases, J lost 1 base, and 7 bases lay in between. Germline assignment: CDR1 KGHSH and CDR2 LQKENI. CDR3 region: CASSPPAGSYEQYF. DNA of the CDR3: TGTGCCAGCTCACCACCGGCAGGGTCCTACGAGCAGTACTTC.